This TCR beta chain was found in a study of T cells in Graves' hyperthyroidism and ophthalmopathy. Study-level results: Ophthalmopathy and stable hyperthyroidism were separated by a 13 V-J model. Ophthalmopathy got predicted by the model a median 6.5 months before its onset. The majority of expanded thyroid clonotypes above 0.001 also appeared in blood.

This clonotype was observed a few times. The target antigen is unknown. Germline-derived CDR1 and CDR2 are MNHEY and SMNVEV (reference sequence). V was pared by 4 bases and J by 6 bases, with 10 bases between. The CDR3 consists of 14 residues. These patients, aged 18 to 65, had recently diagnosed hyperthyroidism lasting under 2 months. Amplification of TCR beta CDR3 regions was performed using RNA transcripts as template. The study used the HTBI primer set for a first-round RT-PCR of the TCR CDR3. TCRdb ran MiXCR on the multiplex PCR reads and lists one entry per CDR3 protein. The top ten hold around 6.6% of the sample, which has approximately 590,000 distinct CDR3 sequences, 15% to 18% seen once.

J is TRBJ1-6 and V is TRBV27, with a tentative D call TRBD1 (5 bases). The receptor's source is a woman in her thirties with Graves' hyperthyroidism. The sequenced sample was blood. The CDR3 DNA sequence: TGTGCCAGCAGTTACAGGTATGGTAATTCACCCCTCCACTTT. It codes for CASSYRYGNSPLHF.